These 9 T cell receptor beta chains were all obtained from the same sample, sequenced in a study of blood T cell repertoires in COVID-19. Using immunoSEQ multiplex PCR, the repertoire was profiled, and TCRdb retains in-frame clones only, with some absent. This table holds 150,000 to 180,000 clones, approximately 85% found once. Sequenced input: peripheral blood. These receptors all come from a man between 60 and 70 years old with COVID-19, enrolled during active disease.

The chain links TRBV19 to TRBJ1-5; 9 bases match TRBD1. Germline CDR1 is LNHDA and CDR2 is SQIVND (reference sequence). The CDR3 covers 14 residues. V shed 6 bases, J shed 4 bases, and the junction held 4 bases outside the gene matches. The chain's CDR3 is CASREDRGNQPQHF. The CDR3 DNA is TGTGCCAGTAGAGAGGACAGGGGAAATCAGCCCCAGCATTTT.

The V gene is TRBV5-1, the J gene TRBJ2-5; D unresolved. The V and J ends lost 0 bases and 1 base respectively, with 13 bases between them. The CDR3 has 16 residues. Germline loops: CDR1 SGHRS, CDR2 YFSETQ. The CDR3 nucleotides are TGCGCCAGCAGCTTGGGGGCAAGCCCCGGCCAAGAGACCCAGTACTTC. Its protein is CASSLGASPGQETQYF.

The chain joins TRBV4-3 to TRBJ2-2, with D uncertain. The germline V gene has CDR1 LGHNA and CDR2 YSLEER. This CDR3 comprises 16 residues. Between the trimmed V and J ends, which lost 0 bases and 0 bases, there was a span of 8 bases. The CDR3 loop is CASSQDNAANTGELFF. The CDR3 DNA follows: TGCGCCAGCAGCCAAGATAACGCAGCGAACACCGGGGAGCTGTTTTTT.

This chain links TRBV7-2 with TRBJ2-7, with 10 bases that match TRBD1. Per the germline V gene, CDR1 is SGHTA and CDR2 is FQGNSA. The CDR3 is 14 residues long. V dropped 7 bases and J dropped 3; count of bases not matched to a gene: 6. In DNA form, the CDR3 reads TGTGCCAGCACGCCGGGACAGGGGTTCTACGAGCAGTACTTC. Its protein product is CASTPGQGFYEQYF.

The gene calls are TRBV6-4 and TRBJ1-2; 11 bases match TRBD1. CDR1 and CDR2 (germline): MRHNA, SNTAGT. CDR3 length: 14 amino acids. The trim removed 5 bases at V and 5 bases at J, leaving 4 bases unmatched. CDR3 protein: CASSPGQGGYGYTF. In nucleotides, the CDR3 is TGTGCCAGCAGTCCGGGACAGGGGGGTTATGGCTACACCTTC.

The chain couples TRBV19 to TRBJ2-7; a possible D gene is TRBD2 (5 bases). Germline assignment: CDR1 LNHDA and CDR2 SQIVND (reference sequence). V lost 2 bases to trimming and J lost 2 bases, with 10 bases between them. There are 14 residues in the CDR3. Here the CDR3 DNA reads TGTGCCAGTAGTATATCTCGGGATACCTACGAGCAGTACTTC. Amino acid sequence: CASSISRDTYEQYF.

The chain employs TRBV5-4 and TRBJ2-3; 14 bases fit TRBD2. Per germline, CDR1 SGHNT and CDR2 YYREEE (reference sequence). Trimming took 3 bases from V and 3 from J; bases not matched to a gene: 6. The CDR3 has 17 residues. CDR3 region: CASSSRLAGGPTDTQYF. The CDR3 bases are TGTGCCAGCAGCTCACGACTAGCGGGAGGGCCTACAGATACGCAGTATTTT.

V is TRBV28 and J is TRBJ1-1, with D possibly matching TRBD1 (6 bases). There are 14 residues in the CDR3. V was clipped by 6 bases and J by 6 bases, with 17 bases between them. The V gene's germline CDR1 is MDHEN and CDR2 SYDVKM. The CDR3 loop is CASSFRQAQAEAFF. The CDR3 coding sequence is TGTGCCAGCAGCTTTAGACAGGCCCAGGCTGAAGCTTTCTTT.

The chain is built from TRBV9 and TRBJ2-7, with D hard to call. The V end lost 0 bases, the J end lost 4 bases, and 8 bases lay between the germline ends. CDR1 is SGDLS and CDR2 is YYNGEE in the germline V gene. This CDR3 contains 13 residues. The CDR3 DNA follows: TGTGCCAGCAGCGTAGATTACGGGTACGAGCAGTACTTC. This encodes CASSVDYGYEQYF.